A single sample is the source of the 25 T cell receptor beta chains below, sequenced in a study of T cells after yellow fever vaccination (dated by TCRdb to between 2018 and 2021). The sample's treatment or condition label, decoded: live attenuated yellow fever vaccine strain. Libraries were made using 5' RACE. Reads for this sample came from an Illumina NovaSeq 6000. The public reads were quality trimmed at Q25 with fastp and then assembled into clones with MiXCR by TCRdb, keeping productive beta chains. Rows are combined by CDR3 protein, so each entry shows the most common genes and DNA. The sample contains a few hundred thousand distinct CDR3 sequences, roughly 4% of them found a single time. The ten largest clones capture 20% to 25% of the sample. The sample was PBMCs, taken 5 days after the yellow fever booster vaccination. These receptors were taken from a man between 18 and 29 years old who received the YFV17D yellow fever vaccine.

CDR3 coding DNA: TGTGCCACCAGAGACAGGGCCAGCACAGATACGCAGTATTTT. It translates to CATRDRASTDTQYF. The chain has TRBV15 and TRBJ2-3; 7 bases map to TRBD1. Germline CDR1 and CDR2: LNHNV and YYDKDF (reference sequence). There are 14 residues in the CDR3. V gave up 6 bases and J gave up 0 bases; unmatched junction bases: 3.

This clonotype appeared many times. The DNA of the CDR3 is TGTGCCAGCAGCCTTCCTGACAGCGCCGAAGCTTTCTTT. It specifies CASSLPDSAEAFF. The J gene is TRBJ1-1, the V gene TRBV11-2, with D possibly TRBD1 on 5 matching bases. CDR3 length: 13 amino acids. From germline, CDR1 is SGHAT and CDR2 FQNNGV. V lost 5 bases, J lost 8 bases, and 15 bases lay in between.

This clonotype was detected many times. V is TRBV11-2 and J is TRBJ2-2; D might be TRBD1 (6 bases). Trimming took off 9 bases at V and 6 bases at J, with 20 bases between the two ends. CDR1 is SGHAT, CDR2 FQNNGV, per germline. The CDR3 consists of 15 residues. CDR3 protein: CASLNRAGIAGELFF. The CDR3 DNA reads as TGTGCCAGTCTCAACAGGGCGGGTATAGCCGGGGAGCTGTTTTTT.

This clonotype has more than one count but fewer than ten. J is TRBJ1-2 and V is TRBV7-9, with D unresolved. Per the germline V gene, CDR1 is SEHNR and CDR2 is FQNEAQ (reference sequence). Between the trimmed V and J ends, which lost 2 bases and 4 bases, there was a span of 11 bases. The CDR3 loop spans 14 amino acids. For the CDR3, the DNA is TGTGCCAGCAGCTTACAGGAGGAAATCTATGGCTACACCTTC. Translating gives CASSLQEEIYGYTF.

The chain joins TRBV7-8 to TRBJ2-5, with 8 bases that match TRBD2. V gave up 5 bases and J gave up 7 bases; unmatched junction bases: 12. CDR3 length equals 15 residues. CDR1 is SGHVS and CDR2 is FQNEAQ in the germline V gene. CDR3 loop: CASSRGGGPGGTQYF. The CDR3 DNA follows: TGTGCCAGCAGCCGGGGGGGGGGCCCCGGTGGGACCCAGTACTTC.

The chain couples TRBV30 to TRBJ2-7, with TRBD1 as a possible D gene (6 bases). V gave up 5 bases and J gave up 2 bases, with 13 bases separating them. Per germline, CDR1 GTSNPN and CDR2 SVGIG (reference sequence). This CDR3 comprises 13 residues. In DNA, the CDR3 is TGTGCCTGGGCACAGGACAGCCCCTACGAGCAGTACTTC. The encoded protein is CAWAQDSPYEQYF.

In its sample, this clonotype was seen a few times. The V gene is TRBV4-1, the J gene TRBJ1-4; D perhaps matches TRBD1 (6 bases). The CDR3 extends over 16 amino acids. Germline V gives CDR1 MGHRA, CDR2 YSYEKL. Trimming shortened V by 0 bases and J by 6 bases, and 14 bases separated the two germline ends. In nucleotides, the CDR3 is TGCGCCAGCAGCCAAGATTCTAGGGGGGGGTATGAAAAACTGTTTTTT. This sequence encodes CASSQDSRGGYEKLFF.

This clonotype was detected only a few times. The rearrangement uses TRBV20-1 and TRBJ1-4; D call uncertain. This CDR3 spans 12 amino acids. Germline V lookup: CDR1 DFQATT, CDR2 SNEGSKA (reference sequence). Trimming took off 0 bases at V and 15 bases at J, with 14 bases between the two ends. Here the CDR3 DNA reads TGCAGTGCTAGAGATCTTGGCCAGGAGGTGTTTTTT. Translated, it gives CSARDLGQEVFF.

This clonotype occurred a few times. CDR3 nucleotides: TGTGCCAGCAGCTTCGACTACTCGGCGGGCAATGAGCAGTTCTTC. Translating it yields CASSFDYSAGNEQFF. The rearrangement links TRBV5-4 to TRBJ2-1; tentatively, D is TRBD2 (5 bases). Between the trimmed V and J ends, which lost 2 bases and 6 bases, there was a span of 15 bases. This CDR3 spans 15 amino acids. The V gene's germline CDR1 is SGHNT and CDR2 YYREEE (reference sequence).

In its sample, this clonotype was seen many times. This chain links TRBV29-1 with TRBJ1-1, with D unclear. The germline gives CDR1 SQVTM, CDR2 ANQGSEA. The V end lost 2 bases, the J end lost 0 bases, and 7 bases lay between the germline ends. There are 13 residues in the CDR3. DNA for the CDR3: TGCAGCGTTGAACCAGCCCTGAACACTGAAGCTTTCTTT. Amino acids: CSVEPALNTEAFF.

This clonotype was seen a few times. The rearrangement joins TRBV20-1 to TRBJ1-3; a weak D match, TRBD1 (5 bases). CDR3 length: 12 residues. V lost 6 bases and J lost 2, with 8 bases in between. The germline V gene has CDR1 DFQATT and CDR2 SNEGSKA (reference sequence). CDR3 bases: TGCAGTGCCCCGGGACCTGGAAACACCATATATTTT. Protein sequence: CSAPGPGNTIYF.

Many counts were recorded for this clonotype. The V and J genes are TRBV20-1 and TRBJ2-1; no clear D. This CDR3 has 14 residues. The ends were cut back, 0 bases at V and 8 bases at J, with 14 bases in the middle. From germline, CDR1 is DFQATT and CDR2 SNEGSKA (reference sequence). The CDR3 region is CSARDRLSGYEQFF. CDR3 coding DNA: TGCAGTGCTAGAGATCGGCTAAGTGGGTATGAGCAGTTCTTC.

This clonotype was detected only a few times. The chain carries TRBV7-9 and TRBJ2-5, with 11 bases that match TRBD1. The CDR3 spans 17 residues. Germline CDR1 reads SEHNR; CDR2 reads FQNEAQ (reference sequence). J lost 5 bases, V lost 3 bases, and 11 bases had no gene match. CDR3 loop: CASSFHADRGLRETQYF. The CDR3 DNA reads as TGTGCCAGCAGCTTTCATGCGGACAGGGGGCTAAGGGAGACCCAGTACTTC.

The chain links TRBV7-2 to TRBJ1-2; no definite D call. Germline loops: CDR1 SGHTA, CDR2 FQGNSA. The CDR3 loop spans 15 amino acids. Trimming pared 5 bases from V and 2 bases from J, leaving 15 bases between. The CDR3 region is CASSVYHIRNYGYTF. CDR3 DNA sequence: TGTGCCAGCAGCGTCTACCACATTCGGAACTATGGCTACACCTTC. The full variable domain, in which reference TRBV7-2 and TRBJ1-2 provide the parts outside the CDR3, is GAGVSQSPSNKVTEKGKDVELRCDPISGHTALYWYRQSLGQGLEFLIYFQGNSAPDKSGLPSDRFSAERTGGSVSTLTIQRTQQEDSAVYLCASSVYHIRNYGYTFGSGTRLTVV.

This chain links TRBV6-1 with TRBJ1-2, with 7 bases aligning to TRBD1. Germline loops: CDR1 MNHNS, CDR2 SASEGT. With V trimmed by 8 bases and J by 4 bases, 10 bases remained unmatched. CDR3 length: 14 residues. CDR3 residues: CASGPGGGGYGYTF. CDR3 nucleotides: TGTGCCAGCGGTCCAGGGGGAGGGGGCTATGGCTACACCTTC.

This clonotype was seen a handful of times. The V gene is TRBV19, the J gene TRBJ2-7; no firm D call. V lost 0 bases and J 0 bases, leaving 6 bases between the germline ends. The germline gives CDR1 LNHDA, CDR2 SQIVND (reference sequence). This CDR3 has 14 amino acids. In nucleotides, the CDR3 is TGTGCCAGTAGTATAGATCCAGGCTCCTACGAGCAGTACTTC. It is translated as CASSIDPGSYEQYF.

Many counts were recorded for this clonotype. This chain connects TRBV5-1 to TRBJ2-7, with 7 bases fitting TRBD1. The CDR3 runs 14 residues. Germline CDR1 reads SGHRS; CDR2 reads YFSETQ. The V gene end was trimmed by 2 bases and the J gene end by 3 bases; junction bases not matched to a gene: 5. The CDR3 coding sequence is TGCGCCAGCAGCTTTGCCGGGACAGTCTACGAGCAGTACTTC. Residues: CASSFAGTVYEQYF.

This clonotype was recorded at least ten times. The chain has TRBV28 and TRBJ1-4; a weak D match, TRBD1 (6 bases). The CDR3 has 15 amino acids. With 4 bases removed from V and 8 bases from J, the gap between germline ends came to 17 bases. Germline V gene sequence: CDR1 MDHEN, CDR2 SYDVKM. The CDR3 coding sequence is TGTGCCAGCAGTTATCCCGCGGGGGCCGGAGAAAAACTGTTTTTT. It encodes CASSYPAGAGEKLFF.

This clonotype was recorded at least ten times. V is TRBV2 and J is TRBJ2-5, with 8 nucleotides matching TRBD2. The junction had 6 bases not matched to a gene; V was cut back by 10 bases and J by 5 bases. The CDR3 sequence is 12 residues long. Germline values: CDR1 SNHLY, CDR2 FYNNEI. The chain's CDR3 is CATGTRTETQYF. DNA of the CDR3: TGTGCCACCGGGACTAGAACGGAGACCCAGTACTTC.

The sample holds many counts of this clonotype. The chain recombines TRBV5-1 with TRBJ1-1; a weak D match, TRBD1 (5 bases). Trimming took 4 bases from V and 1 from J, leaving 26 bases between them. CDR1 is SGHRS, CDR2 YFSETQ, per germline. This CDR3 is 19 amino acids long. CDR3 sequence reads: CASSMDGPGRKDGNTEAFF. CDR3 DNA sequence: TGCGCCAGCAGCATGGACGGACCGGGACGTAAAGATGGGAACACTGAAGCTTTCTTT.

V is TRBV20-1 and J is TRBJ2-5; no definite D call. Trimming took off 3 bases at V and 4 bases at J, with 18 bases between the two ends. The germline V gene has CDR1 DFQATT and CDR2 SNEGSKA (reference sequence). This CDR3 contains 15 residues. DNA for the CDR3: TGCAGTGCTAGGCCCCGGCGAAGAGTCTTAGAGACCCAGTACTTC. Amino acid sequence: CSARPRRRVLETQYF.

This clonotype occurred a few times. The chain joins TRBV20-1 to TRBJ2-1; D is possibly TRBD2 (5 bases). The germline V gene encodes CDR1 DFQATT and CDR2 SNEGSKA (reference sequence). The ends were cut back, 7 bases at V and 10 bases at J, with 14 bases in the middle. The CDR3 sequence is 11 residues long. The CDR3 sequence is CSVIEIAEQFF. CDR3 nucleotides: TGCAGTGTTATAGAAATAGCGGAGCAGTTCTTC.

This clonotype came up a few times. The J gene is TRBJ2-5, the V gene TRBV5-5; D might be TRBD2 (6 bases). The germline gives CDR1 SGHKS, CDR2 YYEKEE (reference sequence). The CDR3 is 17 amino acids. The V end was cut by 4 bases, the J end by 5 bases, with 24 bases between. The CDR3: CASSRAETRIFRETQYF. The CDR3 DNA sequence: TGTGCCAGCAGCCGAGCGGAGACTAGGATTTTCCGGGAGACCCAGTACTTC. The whole variable domain, remainder taken from reference TRBV5-5 and TRBJ2-5, is DAGVTQSPTHLIKTRGQQVTLRCSPISGHKSVSWYQQVLGQGPQFIFQYYEKEERGRGNFPDRFSARQFPNYSSELNVNALLLGDSALYLCASSRAETRIFRETQYFGPGTRLLVL.

The rearrangement links TRBV6-5 to TRBJ1-2; no clear D. The CDR3 extends over 15 amino acids. CDR1 is MNHEY, CDR2 SVGAGI, per germline. V was shortened by 0 bases and J by 4 bases, with 12 bases between the two germline ends. The DNA for the CDR3 is TGTGCCAGCAGTTACTCGAAGATCGAGACCTATGGCTACACCTTC. Protein: CASSYSKIETYGYTF.

The table lists this clonotype with many counts. This sequence joins TRBV11-2 and TRBJ2-7; no definite D call. Trimming stripped 4 bases from V and 6 bases from J, with 10 bases between. There are 12 residues in the CDR3. CDR1 SGHAT and CDR2 FQNNGV come from the germline V gene. CDR3 sequence: CASSSDAPEQYF. In DNA form, the CDR3 reads TGTGCCAGCAGCTCGGACGCGCCCGAGCAGTACTTC.